The rows below give T cell receptor beta chains drawn from one sample of a study of TIL therapy for anti-PD-1-resistant metastatic lung cancer. Clones were sequenced by immunoSEQ multiplex PCR, and TCRdb holds only the in-frame ones, with some missing. The table shows approximately 20,000 clones, with about 75% occurring only once. Specimen: blood, collected at baseline. These TCRs come from a person aged 30 to 80 with non-small cell lung cancer. Each CDR3 is given with its conserved first and last residue. Fields, in order: J gene, clone size, V gene, D gene, CDR3 DNA, CDR3 protein. A D gene is named only where the DNA matches it firmly. Clone size appears in some rows only: once, few, many, or a class for an expanded clone.

>TRBJ1-1|once|TRBV18|.
TGTGCCAGCTCAACTGACAAGAACACTGAAGCTTTCTTT
CASSTDKNTEAFF
>TRBJ2-3|.|TRBV4-1|TRBD2
TGCGCCAGCAGCCAAGGAAGTAGCGGGAGTGGTACGCAGTATTTT
CASSQGSSGSGTQYF
>TRBJ2-7|.|TRBV9|TRBD1
TGTGCCAGCAGCCCTCAGGGGGCCGGCGCCTACGAGCAGTACTTC
CASSPQGAGAYEQYF
>TRBJ1-6|.|TRBV5-3|.
TGTGCCAGAAGCTTCAGGGGTACACCCCTCCACTTT
CARSFRGTPLHF
>TRBJ1-1|.|TRBV6-2/TRBV6-3|.
TGTGCCAGCAGCCCCCCGCGCGGGTTGACCACTGAAGCTTTCTTT
CASSPPRGLTTEAFF
>TRBJ1-5|few|TRBV7-9|.
TGTGCCAGCAGCCCTCTCCGGTCCGGCAATCAGCCCCAGCATTTT
CASSPLRSGNQPQHF
>TRBJ2-1|.|TRBV6-5|.
TGTGCCAGCAGGAGGGATGAGCAGTTCTTC
CASRRDEQFF
>TRBJ2-2|.|TRBV2|.
TGTGCCAGCAGTGAATCCGTGAACACCGGGGAGCTGTTTTTT
CASSESVNTGELFF
>TRBJ2-6|.|TRBV6-4|.
TGTGCCAGCAGTGCCGGCGAGGGGGCCAACGTCCTGACTTTC
CASSAGEGANVLTF
>TRBJ2-7|.|TRBV3-1/TRBV3-2|TRBD1
TGTGCCAGCAGCCTGGACAGGGCAGTCACCCGCGAGCAGTACTTC
CASSLDRAVTREQYF
>TRBJ2-3|.|TRBV6-4|.
TGTGCCAGCAGTGAAGGGACTAGCACAGATACGCAGTATTTT
CASSEGTSTDTQYF
>TRBJ2-7|few|TRBV11-3|.
TGTGCCAGCACCCCGGGAGATGCGGGTCACGAGCAGTACTTC
CASTPGDAGHEQYF
>TRBJ1-1|few|TRBV6-5|.
TGTGCCAGCATCTCTTACTCAGGGGTGCTTGAAGCTTTCTTT
CASISYSGVLEAFF
>TRBJ2-1|.|TRBV7-8|.
TGTGCCAGCAGCCTAGTGGAAGGCTCCTACAATGAGCAGTTCTTC
CASSLVEGSYNEQFF
>TRBJ2-3|.|TRBV20-1|.
TGCAGTGCTAGTGTTCGGGGAGCTACGCAGTATTTT
CSASVRGATQYF
>TRBJ1-2|.|TRBV4-2|TRBD1
TGTGCCAGCAGCCACGAACATACAGGGGACTATGGCTACACCTTC
CASSHEHTGDYGYTF
>TRBJ2-1|.|TRBV15|.
TGTGCCACCAGTCCGGGAAGGCACAATGAGCAGTTCTTC
CATSPGRHNEQFF
>TRBJ2-6|.|TRBV2|TRBD1
TGTGCCAGCAGTGAATCGGCAGGGGGAGTCTCTGGGGCCAACGTCCTGACTTTC
CASSESAGGVSGANVLTF